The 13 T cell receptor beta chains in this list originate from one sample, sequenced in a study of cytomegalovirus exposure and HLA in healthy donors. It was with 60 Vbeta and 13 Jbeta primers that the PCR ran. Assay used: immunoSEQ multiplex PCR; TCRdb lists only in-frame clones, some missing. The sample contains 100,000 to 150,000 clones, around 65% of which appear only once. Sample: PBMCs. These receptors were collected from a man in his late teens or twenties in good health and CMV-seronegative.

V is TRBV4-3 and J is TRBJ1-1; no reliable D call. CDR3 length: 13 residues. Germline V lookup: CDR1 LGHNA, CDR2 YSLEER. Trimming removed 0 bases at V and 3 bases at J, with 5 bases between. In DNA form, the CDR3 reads TGCGCCAGCAGCCAAGAGTCCTACACTGAAGCTTTCTTT. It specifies CASSQESYTEAFF.

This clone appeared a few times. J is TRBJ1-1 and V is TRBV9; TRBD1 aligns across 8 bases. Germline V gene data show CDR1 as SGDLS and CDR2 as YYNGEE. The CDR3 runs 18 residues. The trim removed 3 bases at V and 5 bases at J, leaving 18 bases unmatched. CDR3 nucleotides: TGTGCCAGCAGCGACAATCCAGAGACAGGGGTTATGCGGACTGAAGCTTTCTTT. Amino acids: CASSDNPETGVMRTEAFF.

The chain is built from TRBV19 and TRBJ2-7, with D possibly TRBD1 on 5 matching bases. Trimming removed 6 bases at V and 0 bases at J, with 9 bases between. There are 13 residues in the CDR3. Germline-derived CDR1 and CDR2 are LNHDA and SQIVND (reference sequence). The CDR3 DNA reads TGTGCCAGTAGACAGGCCAACTCCTACGAGCAGTACTTC. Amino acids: CASRQANSYEQYF. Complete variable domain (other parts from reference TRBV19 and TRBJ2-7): DGGITQSPKYLFRKEGQNVTLSCEQNLNHDAMYWYRQDPGQGLRLIYYSQIVNDFQKGDIAEGYSVSREKKESFPLTVTSAQKNPTAFYLCASRQANSYEQYFGPGTRLTVT.

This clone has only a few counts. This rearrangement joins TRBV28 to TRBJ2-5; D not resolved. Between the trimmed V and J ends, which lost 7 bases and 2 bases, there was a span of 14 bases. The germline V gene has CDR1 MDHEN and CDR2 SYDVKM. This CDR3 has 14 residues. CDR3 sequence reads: CASTYPQDQETQYF. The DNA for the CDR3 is TGTGCCAGCACTTACCCCCAGGATCAAGAGACCCAGTACTTC. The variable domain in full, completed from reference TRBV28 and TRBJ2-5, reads DVKVTQSSRYLVKRTGEKVFLECVQDMDHENMFWYRQDPGLGLRLIYFSYDVKMKEKGDIPEGYSVSREKKERFSLILESASTNQTSMYLCASTYPQDQETQYFGPGTRLLVL.

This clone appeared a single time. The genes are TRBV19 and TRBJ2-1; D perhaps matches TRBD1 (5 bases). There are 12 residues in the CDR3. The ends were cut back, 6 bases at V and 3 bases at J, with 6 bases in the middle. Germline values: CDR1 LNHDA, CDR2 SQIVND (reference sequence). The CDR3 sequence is CASRGVYNEQFF. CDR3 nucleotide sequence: TGTGCCAGTAGAGGGGTCTACAATGAGCAGTTCTTC.

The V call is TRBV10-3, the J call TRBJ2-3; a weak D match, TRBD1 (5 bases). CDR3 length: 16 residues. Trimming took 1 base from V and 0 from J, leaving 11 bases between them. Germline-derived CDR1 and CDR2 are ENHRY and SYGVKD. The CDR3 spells CAISEYETDSTDTQYF. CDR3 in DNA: TGTGCCATCAGTGAGTACGAGACAGACAGCACAGATACGCAGTATTTT.

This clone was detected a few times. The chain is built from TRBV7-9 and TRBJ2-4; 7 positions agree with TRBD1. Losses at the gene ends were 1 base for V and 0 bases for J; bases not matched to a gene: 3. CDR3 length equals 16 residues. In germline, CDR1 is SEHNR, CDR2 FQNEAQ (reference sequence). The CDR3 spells CASSLVRGRAKNIQYF. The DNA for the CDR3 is TGTGCCAGCAGCTTAGTCAGGGGGAGAGCCAAAAACATTCAGTACTTC.

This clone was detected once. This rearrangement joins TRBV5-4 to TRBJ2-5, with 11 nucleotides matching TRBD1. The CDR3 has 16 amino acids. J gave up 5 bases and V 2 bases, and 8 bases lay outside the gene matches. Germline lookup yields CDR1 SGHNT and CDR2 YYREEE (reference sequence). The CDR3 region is CASSFPGQGGSETQYF. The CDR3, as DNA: TGTGCCAGCAGCTTCCCGGGACAGGGGGGGTCCGAGACCCAGTACTTC.

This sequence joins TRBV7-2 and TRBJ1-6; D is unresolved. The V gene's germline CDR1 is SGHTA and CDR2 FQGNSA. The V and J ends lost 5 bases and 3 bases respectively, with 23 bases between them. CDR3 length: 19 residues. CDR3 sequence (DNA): TGTGCCAGCAGCCTCCGTGCCACTTTAGGGAGCTTCTATAATTCACCCCTCCACTTT. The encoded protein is CASSLRATLGSFYNSPLHF.

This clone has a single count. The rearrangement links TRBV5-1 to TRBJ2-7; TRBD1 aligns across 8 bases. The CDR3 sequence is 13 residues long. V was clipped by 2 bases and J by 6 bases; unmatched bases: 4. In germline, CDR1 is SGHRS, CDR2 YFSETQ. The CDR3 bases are TGCGCCAGCAGCTTAGTCAGGGGGCGCGAGCAGTACTTC. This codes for CASSLVRGREQYF.

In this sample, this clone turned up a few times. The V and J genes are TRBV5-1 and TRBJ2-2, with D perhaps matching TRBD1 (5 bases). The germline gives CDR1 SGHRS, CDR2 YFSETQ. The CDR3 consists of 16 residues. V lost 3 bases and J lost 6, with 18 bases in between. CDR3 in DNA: TGCGCCAGCAGCTACGGTGGCAGGGCCGATGCCGGGGAGCTGTTTTTT. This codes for CASSYGGRADAGELFF.

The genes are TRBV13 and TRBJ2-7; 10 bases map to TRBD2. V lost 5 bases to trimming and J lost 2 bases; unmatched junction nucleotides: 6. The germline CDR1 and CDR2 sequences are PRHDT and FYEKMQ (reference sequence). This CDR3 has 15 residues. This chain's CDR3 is CASSLGLAPTYEQYF. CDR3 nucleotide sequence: TGTGCCAGCAGCCTGGGACTAGCGCCGACCTACGAGCAGTACTTC.

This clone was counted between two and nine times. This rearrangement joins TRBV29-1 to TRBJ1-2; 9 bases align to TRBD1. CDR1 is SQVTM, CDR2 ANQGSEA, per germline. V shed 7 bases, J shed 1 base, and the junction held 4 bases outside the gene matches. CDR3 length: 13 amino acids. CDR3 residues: CSGLTGGNYGYTF. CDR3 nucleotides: TGCAGCGGCCTGACAGGGGGTAACTATGGCTACACCTTC.